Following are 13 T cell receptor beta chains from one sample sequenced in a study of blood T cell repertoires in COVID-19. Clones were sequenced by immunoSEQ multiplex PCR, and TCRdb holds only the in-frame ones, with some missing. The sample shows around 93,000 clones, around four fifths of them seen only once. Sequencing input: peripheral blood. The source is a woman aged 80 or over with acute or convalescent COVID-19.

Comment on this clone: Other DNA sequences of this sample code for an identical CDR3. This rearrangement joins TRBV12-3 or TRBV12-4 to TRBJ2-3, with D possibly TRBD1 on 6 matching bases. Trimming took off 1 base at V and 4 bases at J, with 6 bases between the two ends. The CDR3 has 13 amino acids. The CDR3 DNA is TGTGCCAGCAGTTTAGGACAGGCAGATACGCAGTATTTT. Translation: CASSLGQADTQYF.

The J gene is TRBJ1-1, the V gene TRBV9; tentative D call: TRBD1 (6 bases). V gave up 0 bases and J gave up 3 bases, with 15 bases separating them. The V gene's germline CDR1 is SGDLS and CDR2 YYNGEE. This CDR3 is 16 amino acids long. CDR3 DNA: TGTGCCAGCAGCGTAGCTCCGACAGGAACATACACTGAAGCTTTCTTT. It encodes CASSVAPTGTYTEAFF.

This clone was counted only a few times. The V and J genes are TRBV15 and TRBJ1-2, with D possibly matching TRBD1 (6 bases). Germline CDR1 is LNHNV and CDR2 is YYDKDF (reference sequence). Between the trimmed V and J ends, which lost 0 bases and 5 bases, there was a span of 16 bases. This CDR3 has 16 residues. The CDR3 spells CATSRDQRGTLYGYTF. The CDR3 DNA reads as TGTGCCACCAGCAGAGATCAGAGGGGGACGCTTTATGGCTACACCTTC. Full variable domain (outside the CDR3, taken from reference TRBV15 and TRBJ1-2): DAMVIQNPRYQVTQFGKPVTLSCSQTLNHNVMYWYQQKSSQAPKLLFHYYDKDFNNEADTPDNFQSRRPNTSFCFLDIRSPGLGDTAMYLCATSRDQRGTLYGYTFGSGTRLTVV.

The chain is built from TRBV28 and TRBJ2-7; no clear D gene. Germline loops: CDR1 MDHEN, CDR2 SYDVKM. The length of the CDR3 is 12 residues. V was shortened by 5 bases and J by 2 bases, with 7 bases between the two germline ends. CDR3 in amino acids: CASSGITYEQYF. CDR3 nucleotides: TGTGCCAGCAGTGGCATTACCTACGAGCAGTACTTC.

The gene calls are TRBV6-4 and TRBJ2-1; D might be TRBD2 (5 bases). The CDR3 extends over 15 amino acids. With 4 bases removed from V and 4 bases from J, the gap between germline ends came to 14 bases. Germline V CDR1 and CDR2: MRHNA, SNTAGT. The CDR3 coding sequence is TGTGCCAGCAGTGGTGGGCTAGCTCCGTACAATGAGCAGTTCTTC. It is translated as CASSGGLAPYNEQFF.

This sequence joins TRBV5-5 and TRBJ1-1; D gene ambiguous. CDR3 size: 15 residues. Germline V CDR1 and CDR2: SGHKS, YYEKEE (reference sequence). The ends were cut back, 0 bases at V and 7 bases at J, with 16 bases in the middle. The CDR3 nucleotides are TGTGCCAGCAGCTTGGAATCCGACCAGGCGAGTGAAGCTTTCTTT. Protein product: CASSLESDQASEAFF.

The CDR3 DNA reads TGTGCCAGCAGTCTGAGACAAAGGAACGAAAAACTGTTTTTT. It yields the protein CASSLRQRNEKLFF. The chain joins TRBV7-8 to TRBJ1-4; D gene ambiguous. This CDR3 is built from 14 residues. Germline values: CDR1 SGHVS, CDR2 FQNEAQ. The ends were cut back, 6 bases at V and 8 bases at J, with 16 bases in the middle.

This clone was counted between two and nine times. CDR3 sequence (DNA): TGTGCCAGTAGTATAGCGTTCAGGGACGAGCAGTACTTC. Its protein is CASSIAFRDEQYF. This sequence joins TRBV19 and TRBJ2-7, with a weak D call TRBD1 (5 bases). Trimming shortened V by 1 base and J by 5 bases, and 9 bases separated the two germline ends. This CDR3 contains 13 residues. Germline-derived CDR1 and CDR2 are LNHDA and SQIVND (reference sequence).

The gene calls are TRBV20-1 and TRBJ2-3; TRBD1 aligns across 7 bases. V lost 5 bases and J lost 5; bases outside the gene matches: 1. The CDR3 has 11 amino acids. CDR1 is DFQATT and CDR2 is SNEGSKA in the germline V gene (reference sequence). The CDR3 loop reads CSASGGDTQYF. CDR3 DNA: TGCAGTGCTTCAGGGGGAGATACGCAGTATTTT.

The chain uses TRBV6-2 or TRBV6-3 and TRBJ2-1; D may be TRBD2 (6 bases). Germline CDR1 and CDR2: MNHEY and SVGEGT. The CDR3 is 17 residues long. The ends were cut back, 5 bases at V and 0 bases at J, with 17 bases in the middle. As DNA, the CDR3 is TGTGCCAGCAGTCATCAGGTATGGGGGGACTCCTACAATGAGCAGTTCTTC. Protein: CASSHQVWGDSYNEQFF.

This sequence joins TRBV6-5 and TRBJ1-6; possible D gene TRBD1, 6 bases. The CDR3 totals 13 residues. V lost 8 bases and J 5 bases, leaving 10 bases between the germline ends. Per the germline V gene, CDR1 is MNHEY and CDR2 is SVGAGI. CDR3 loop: CASWRGHNSPLHF. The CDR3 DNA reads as TGTGCCAGCTGGCGGGGGCATAATTCACCCCTCCACTTT.

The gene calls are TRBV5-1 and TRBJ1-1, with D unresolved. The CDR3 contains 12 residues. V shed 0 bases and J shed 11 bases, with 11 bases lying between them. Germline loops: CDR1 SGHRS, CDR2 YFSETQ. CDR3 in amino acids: CASSLAEGAAFF. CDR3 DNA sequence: TGCGCCAGCAGCTTGGCCGAGGGAGCGGCTTTCTTT.

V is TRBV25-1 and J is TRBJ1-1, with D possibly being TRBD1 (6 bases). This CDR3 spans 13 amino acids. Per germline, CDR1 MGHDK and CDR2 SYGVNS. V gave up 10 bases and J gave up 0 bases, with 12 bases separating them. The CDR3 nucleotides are TGTGCCACCATGGACAGCCTGAACACTGAAGCTTTCTTT. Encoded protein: CATMDSLNTEAFF.